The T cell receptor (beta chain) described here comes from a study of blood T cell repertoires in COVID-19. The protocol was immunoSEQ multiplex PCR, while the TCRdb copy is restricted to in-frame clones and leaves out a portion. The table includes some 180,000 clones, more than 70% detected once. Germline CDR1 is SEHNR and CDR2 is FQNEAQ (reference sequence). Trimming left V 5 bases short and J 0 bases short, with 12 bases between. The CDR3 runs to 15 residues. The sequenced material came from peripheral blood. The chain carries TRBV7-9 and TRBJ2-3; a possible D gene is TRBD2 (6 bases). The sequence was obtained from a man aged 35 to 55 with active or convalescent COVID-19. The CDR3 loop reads CASSPVGTSTDTQYF. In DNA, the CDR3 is TGTGCCAGCAGCCCCGTCGGGACTAGCACAGATACGCAGTATTTT.